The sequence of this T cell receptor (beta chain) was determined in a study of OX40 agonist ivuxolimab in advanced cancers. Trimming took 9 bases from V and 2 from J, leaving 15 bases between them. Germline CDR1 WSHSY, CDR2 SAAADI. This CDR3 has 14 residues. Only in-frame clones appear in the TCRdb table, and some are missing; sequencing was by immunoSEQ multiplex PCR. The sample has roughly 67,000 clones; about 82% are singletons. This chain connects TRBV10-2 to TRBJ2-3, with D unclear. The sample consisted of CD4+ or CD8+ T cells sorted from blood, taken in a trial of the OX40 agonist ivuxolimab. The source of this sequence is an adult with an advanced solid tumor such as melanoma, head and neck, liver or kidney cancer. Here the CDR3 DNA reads TGCGCCAGTTCGCCGGGCCCCACCACAGATACGCAGTATTTT. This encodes CASSPGPTTDTQYF.